Sequencing of this T cell receptor (beta chain) was carried out in a study of blood T cells in healthy people across ages. Study at large: The capture of about one barcoded beta molecule per two T cells was achieved by template switching. Study-level results: Fewer expanded clones and more diversity marked long-lived versus aged donors.

Primed by a sample-barcoded 5' primer and a J-beta primer mix, a second PCR proceeded for about 6 to 12 cycles. TCRdb re-called the 5' RACE reads with MiXCR, one entry per CDR3 protein. The sample shows more than 500,000 distinct CDR3 sequences, 25% to 35% of them seen only once. Each donor gave roughly 9.8 milliliters of peripheral blood. The CDR3 has 15 amino acids. The V gene lost 3 bases and the J gene lost 6 bases, with 15 bases spanning the gap. Germline CDR1 SNHLY, CDR2 FYNNEI. A few counts support this clonotype. Its specificity is not known. This sample also appeared in a second study, on T cells of mothers and their children. From that second work: The study sampled a few healthy Caucasian mothers and their six children.

The V and J genes are TRBV2 and TRBJ2-1; weak D call: TRBD1 (7 bases). Sequencing was done on a sample of blood. This clonotype was obtained from a boy between 2 and 10 years old in good health. CDR3 amino acids: CASSDWQGGVNEQFF. In DNA, the CDR3 is TGTGCCAGCAGTGATTGGCAGGGGGGAGTCAATGAGCAGTTCTTC.